Each of the 25 T cell receptor beta chains below was sequenced from the same sample in a study of CD8 T cells in Susac syndrome. Random-hexamer reverse transcription was applied to roughly 0.5 to 1 ug RNA. TCRdb analysed the immunoSEQ multiplex PCR reads with MiXCR anew, one entry per CDR3 protein. This sample carries around 150,000 distinct CDR3 sequences, 93% of them seen once, and the ten largest clones take around 0.13%. Sequencing input: CD4+ T cells from PBMCs. Receptors originate from a human donor in good health.

The V call is TRBV5-4, the J call TRBJ1-1; a weak D match, TRBD1 (5 bases). The germline gives CDR1 SGHNT, CDR2 YYREEE (reference sequence). The length of the CDR3 is 15 residues. V gave up 7 bases and J gave up 0 bases, with 16 bases separating them. In DNA form, the CDR3 reads TGTGCCAGCTCCTCAGCGAGACAGATGAACACTGAAGCTTTCTTT. It specifies CASSSARQMNTEAFF.

The genes are TRBV19 and TRBJ1-5; the match to TRBD1 covers 9 bases. Germline lookup yields CDR1 LNHDA and CDR2 SQIVND (reference sequence). Trimming cost V 2 bases and J 2 bases; bases outside gene matches: 7. The CDR3 contains 17 residues. In DNA form, the CDR3 reads TGTGCCAGTAGTATACCTCTTCGGACAGGGGGCAATCAGCCCCAGCATTTT. It encodes CASSIPLRTGGNQPQHF.

The chain employs TRBV7-2 and TRBJ2-5; 10 nucleotides match TRBD2. There are 15 residues in the CDR3. The V gene's germline CDR1 is SGHTA and CDR2 FQGNSA. V lost 4 bases to trimming and J lost 5 bases; unmatched junction nucleotides: 7. The CDR3 protein is CASSSKRGGRETQYF. In DNA form, the CDR3 reads TGTGCCAGCAGCTCTAAGCGGGGGGGCCGGGAGACCCAGTACTTC.

The chain links TRBV9 to TRBJ2-2; no clear D. CDR1 and CDR2 from the germline V gene are SGDLS and YYNGEE. Trimming stripped 0 bases from V and 3 bases from J, with 6 bases between. There are 14 residues in the CDR3. In DNA, the CDR3 is TGTGCCAGCAGCGTAGGGGCTTACACCGGGGAGCTGTTTTTT. Translation: CASSVGAYTGELFF.

The V and J genes are TRBV4-1 and TRBJ1-4; the D is unclear. There are 15 residues in the CDR3. The V end lost 4 bases, the J end lost 2 bases, and 11 bases lay between the germline ends. Germline V lookup: CDR1 MGHRA, CDR2 YSYEKL. CDR3 nucleotides: TGCGCCAGCAGCCTTCGGACCGTGACTAATGAAAAACTGTTTTTT. Its translation: CASSLRTVTNEKLFF.

The chain joins TRBV5-1 to TRBJ1-4; D gene unclear. Per the germline V gene, CDR1 is SGHRS and CDR2 is YFSETQ. V was pared by 2 bases and J by 8 bases, with 13 bases between. The length of the CDR3 is 14 residues. The CDR3 sequence: CASSFRGEEEKLFF. The CDR3 bases are TGCGCCAGCAGCTTCCGCGGGGAGGAGGAAAAACTGTTTTTT.

The rearrangement joins TRBV14 to TRBJ1-1; no firm D call. There are 13 residues in the CDR3. V lost 1 base and J 3 bases, leaving 6 bases between the germline ends. Germline-derived CDR1 and CDR2 are SGHDN and FVKESK. CDR3 in amino acids: CASSQGLDTEAFF. Here the CDR3 DNA reads TGTGCCAGCAGCCAAGGGCTAGACACTGAAGCTTTCTTT. The full variable domain, completed using reference TRBV14 and TRBJ1-1, is EAGVTQFPSHSVIEKGQTVTLRCDPISGHDNLYWYRRVMGKEIKFLLHFVKESKQDESGMPNNRFLAERTGGTYSTLKVQPAELEDSGVYFCASSQGLDTEAFFGQGTRLTVV.

The V and J genes are TRBV19 and TRBJ2-2, with TRBD1 identical over 7 bases. Germline CDR1 and CDR2: LNHDA and SQIVND (reference sequence). This CDR3 is 15 amino acids long. The J segment lost 6 bases and the V segment lost 1 base, leaving 5 bases of the junction unmatched. The CDR3 region is CASSIGDRVPGELFF. CDR3 DNA sequence: TGTGCCAGTAGTATAGGCGACAGGGTTCCCGGGGAGCTGTTTTTT.

The chain recombines TRBV4-2 with TRBJ2-1, with 10 bases aligning to TRBD2. This CDR3 region has 17 residues. The V and J ends lost 3 bases and 7 bases, in that order; junction bases with no gene match: 12. In germline, CDR1 is LGHNA, CDR2 YNFKEQ. CDR3 DNA sequence: TGTGCCAGCAGCCAGCGTCCGGGGACTAGCGCTGGGAATGAGCAGTTCTTC. As protein: CASSQRPGTSAGNEQFF.

This chain joins TRBV6-1 and TRBJ1-2; D might be TRBD1 (5 bases). The CDR3 has 12 amino acids. The V gene lost 1 base and the J gene lost 10 bases, with 10 bases spanning the gap. Germline V CDR1 and CDR2: MNHNS, SASEGT. This CDR3 is CASSEVQGFYTF. Written as DNA, the CDR3 is TGTGCCAGCAGTGAAGTTCAGGGCTTCTACACCTTC.

This chain connects TRBV7-8 to TRBJ2-6; a weak D match, TRBD1 (6 bases). This CDR3 has 17 residues. Trimming took off 6 bases at V and 3 bases at J, with 18 bases between the two ends. Germline loops: CDR1 SGHVS, CDR2 FQNEAQ. The CDR3 region has the DNA TGTGCCAGCAGTCCACACAGGGCCCGTTATGGGGCCAACGTCCTGACTTTC. This gives the protein CASSPHRARYGANVLTF.

V usage is TRBV2 and J usage is TRBJ2-5; 11 bases agree with TRBD2. Germline V lookup: CDR1 SNHLY, CDR2 FYNNEI. V shed 4 bases and J 1 base; nucleotides not matched to a gene: 2. The CDR3 is made up of 15 amino acids. CDR3 sequence: CASSGTSGFQETQYF. The DNA of the CDR3 is TGTGCCAGCAGTGGGACTAGCGGGTTCCAAGAGACCCAGTACTTC.

This sequence joins TRBV13 and TRBJ2-7, with D perhaps assigned TRBD1 or TRBD2 (5 bases each). Trimming left V 5 bases short and J 5 bases short, with 7 bases between. Per germline, CDR1 PRHDT and CDR2 FYEKMQ (reference sequence). The CDR3 sequence is 11 residues long. CDR3 coding DNA: TGTGCCAGCAGCGTGGGGGACGAGCAGTACTTC. Protein product: CASSVGDEQYF.

The J gene is TRBJ2-4, the V gene TRBV4-2; tentatively, D is TRBD1 (5 bases). The CDR3 loop spans 15 amino acids. V dropped 0 bases and J dropped 3 bases, with 9 bases sitting between them. Germline assignment: CDR1 LGHNA and CDR2 YNFKEQ. The CDR3 DNA is TGTGCCAGCAGCCAAGATAGGCAGGGCAAAAACATTCAGTACTTC. The encoded protein is CASSQDRQGKNIQYF.

The chain links TRBV2 to TRBJ2-1, with a tentative D call TRBD1 (6 bases). The CDR3 runs 12 residues. V lost 1 base, J lost 14 bases, and 12 bases lay in between. Germline V gives CDR1 SNHLY, CDR2 FYNNEI. CDR3 amino acids: CASSEGDNVEFF. CDR3 DNA: TGTGCCAGCAGTGAAGGGGACAACGTAGAGTTCTTC.

This rearrangement joins TRBV3-1 to TRBJ1-1; possibly TRBD1 for D (6 bases). V lost 0 bases and J 1 base, leaving 9 bases between the germline ends. Germline V gene lookup returns CDR1 LGHDT and CDR2 YNNKEL (reference sequence). This CDR3 comprises 15 residues. The CDR3 spells CASSQEGGTNTEAFF. The CDR3 bases are TGTGCCAGCAGCCAAGAAGGGGGTACGAACACTGAAGCTTTCTTT. Combining the CDR3 with reference TRBV3-1 and TRBJ1-1 gives the whole variable domain DTAVSQTPKYLVTQMGNDKSIKCEQNLGHDTMYWYKQDSKKFLKIMFSYNNKELIINETVPNRFSPKSPDKAHLNLHINSLELGDSAVYFCASSQEGGTNTEAFFGQGTRLTVV.

V is TRBV30 and J is TRBJ2-7; 11 nucleotides agree with TRBD1. Germline trimming cut 5 bases from V and 4 bases from J; bases unmatched to any gene: 4. Germline V lookup: CDR1 GTSNPN, CDR2 SVGIG (reference sequence). CDR3 size: 13 residues. The CDR3 sequence: CAWGDRGRYEQYF. The CDR3 coding sequence is TGTGCCTGGGGGGACAGGGGGAGATACGAGCAGTACTTC.

In its sample, this clonotype was seen once. The genes are TRBV19 and TRBJ1-2; 7 nucleotides agree with TRBD1. The V and J ends lost 8 bases and 5 bases, in that order; junction bases with no gene match: 8. CDR1 and CDR2 from the germline V gene are LNHDA and SQIVND (reference sequence). The CDR3 consists of 13 residues. The CDR3 sequence is CASRTGEGYGYTF. The CDR3 nucleotides are TGTGCCAGTCGGACAGGAGAGGGGTATGGCTACACCTTC.

The chain recombines TRBV5-1 with TRBJ1-1, with D unresolved. The germline gives CDR1 SGHRS, CDR2 YFSETQ. CDR3 length equals 13 residues. V was cut by 4 bases and J by 1 base, with 8 bases left in between. CDR3 DNA sequence: TGCGCCAGCAGCGCCAGTCAGAACACTGAAGCTTTCTTT. This codes for CASSASQNTEAFF. Full variable domain (missing parts from reference TRBV5-1 and TRBJ1-1): KAGVTQTPRYLIKTRGQQVTLSCSPISGHRSVSWYQQTPGQGLQFLFEYFSETQRNKGNFPGRFSGRQFSNSRSEMNVSTLELGDSALYLCASSASQNTEAFFGQGTRLTVV.

The genes are TRBV20-1 and TRBJ1-1; a possible D gene is TRBD1 (6 bases). The CDR3 length is 14 residues. The V gene lost 3 bases and the J gene lost 0 bases, with 11 bases spanning the gap. Germline CDR1 DFQATT, CDR2 SNEGSKA (reference sequence). CDR3 sequence: CSASPGTMNTEAFF. The CDR3 DNA is TGCAGTGCTAGTCCCGGGACAATGAACACTGAAGCTTTCTTT.

This clonotype was seen just once. The chain employs TRBV12-3 or TRBV12-4 and TRBJ1-2, with a tentative D call TRBD1 (6 bases). This CDR3 has 12 residues. Trimming stripped 7 bases from V and 8 bases from J, with 14 bases between. The CDR3 DNA reads as TGTGCCAGCACATGGGGGCAGGGAGGCTACACCTTC. Translating gives CASTWGQGGYTF.

The V call is TRBV3-1, the J call TRBJ1-2; D call uncertain. This CDR3 has 15 residues. V was clipped by 3 bases and J by 4 bases, with 15 bases between them. From germline, CDR1 is LGHDT and CDR2 YNNKEL (reference sequence). The chain's CDR3 is CASSQSAPIGYGYTF. Here the CDR3 DNA reads TGTGCCAGCAGCCAGTCGGCCCCTATAGGCTATGGCTACACCTTC.

This clonotype was seen only a few times. The chain has TRBV9 and TRBJ2-7, with D maybe TRBD2 (6 bases). CDR3 size: 15 residues. V lost 0 bases and J 0 bases, leaving 10 bases between the germline ends. The germline CDR1 and CDR2 sequences are SGDLS and YYNGEE. The CDR3 sequence is CASSVAAGFSYEQYF. DNA of the CDR3: TGTGCCAGCAGCGTAGCTGCGGGGTTCTCCTACGAGCAGTACTTC.

The CDR3 loop is CASSQDHIGRGYTF. CDR3 in DNA: TGTGCCAGCAGCCAAGATCATATCGGCAGGGGCTACACCTTC. The chain links TRBV3-1 to TRBJ1-2; the D is unclear. The V end was cut by 0 bases, the J end by 8 bases, with 13 bases between. CDR3 length: 14 amino acids. Germline V CDR1 and CDR2: LGHDT, YNNKEL (reference sequence).

The chain links TRBV20-1 to TRBJ1-2, with 7 nucleotides matching TRBD1. The V gene's germline CDR1 is DFQATT and CDR2 SNEGSKA (reference sequence). J was trimmed by 4 bases and V by 3 bases; bases with no gene match: 8. CDR3 length: 14 residues. CDR3 region: CSARGTATSYGYTF. The CDR3 DNA is TGCAGTGCTAGGGGGACAGCCACCTCCTATGGCTACACCTTC.